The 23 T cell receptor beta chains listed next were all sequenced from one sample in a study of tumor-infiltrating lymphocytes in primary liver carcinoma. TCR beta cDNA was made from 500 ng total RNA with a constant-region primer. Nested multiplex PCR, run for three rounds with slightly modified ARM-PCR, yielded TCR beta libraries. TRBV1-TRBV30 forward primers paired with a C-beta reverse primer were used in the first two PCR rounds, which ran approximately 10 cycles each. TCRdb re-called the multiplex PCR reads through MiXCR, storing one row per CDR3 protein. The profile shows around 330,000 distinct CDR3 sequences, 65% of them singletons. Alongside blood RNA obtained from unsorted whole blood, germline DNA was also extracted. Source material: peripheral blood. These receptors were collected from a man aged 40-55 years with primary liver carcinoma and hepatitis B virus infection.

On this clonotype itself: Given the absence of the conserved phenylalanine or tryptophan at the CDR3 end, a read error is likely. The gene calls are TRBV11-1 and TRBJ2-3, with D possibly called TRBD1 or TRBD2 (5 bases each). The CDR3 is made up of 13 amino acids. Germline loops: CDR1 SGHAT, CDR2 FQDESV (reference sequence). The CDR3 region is CAGSLGDRDTQYS. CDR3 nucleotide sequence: TGTGCCGGCAGCTTGGGGGATCGAGATACGCAGTATTCT.

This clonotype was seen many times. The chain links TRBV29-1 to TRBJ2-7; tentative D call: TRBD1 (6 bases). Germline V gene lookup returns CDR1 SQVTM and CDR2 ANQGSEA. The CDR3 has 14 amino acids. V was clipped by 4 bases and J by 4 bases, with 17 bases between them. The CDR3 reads CSVGVGGARYEQYF. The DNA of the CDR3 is TGCAGCGTTGGAGTTGGGGGCGCCCGGTACGAGCAGTACTTC.

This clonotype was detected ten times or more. CDR3 coding DNA: TGCAGCGTTCCCCGGGATAACTATGGCTACACCTTC. It yields the protein CSVPRDNYGYTF. The V call is TRBV29-1, the J call TRBJ1-2, with D unclear. Deletions cut 5 bases from V and 1 base from J, with 8 bases between. The CDR3 totals 12 residues. Germline V gene lookup returns CDR1 SQVTM and CDR2 ANQGSEA.

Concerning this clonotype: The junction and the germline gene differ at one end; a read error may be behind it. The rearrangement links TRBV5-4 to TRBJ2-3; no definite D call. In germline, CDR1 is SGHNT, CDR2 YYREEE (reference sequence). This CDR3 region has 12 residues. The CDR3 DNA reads TGTGTCAGCAGCTTGGATACGGATACGCAGTATTTT. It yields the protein CVSSLDTDTQYF.

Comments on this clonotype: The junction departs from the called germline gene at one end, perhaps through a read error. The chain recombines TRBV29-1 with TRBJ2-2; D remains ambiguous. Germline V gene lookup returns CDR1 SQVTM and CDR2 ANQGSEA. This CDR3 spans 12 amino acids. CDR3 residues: CSIEGVSGELFF. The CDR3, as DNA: TGCAGCATTGAAGGTGTCTCCGGGGAGCTGTTTTTT.

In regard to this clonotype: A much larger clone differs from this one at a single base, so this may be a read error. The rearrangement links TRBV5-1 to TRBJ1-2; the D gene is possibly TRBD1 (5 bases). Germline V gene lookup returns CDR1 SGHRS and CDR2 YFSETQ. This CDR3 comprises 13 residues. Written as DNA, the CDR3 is TGCGCCAGCAACTTGGAGGGGAAGCATGGCTACACCTTC. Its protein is CASNLEGKHGYTF.

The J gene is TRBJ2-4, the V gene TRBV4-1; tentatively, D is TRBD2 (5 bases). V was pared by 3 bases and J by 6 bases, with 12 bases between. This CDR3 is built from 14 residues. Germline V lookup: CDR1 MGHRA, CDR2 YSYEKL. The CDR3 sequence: CASSQEDGVNIQYF. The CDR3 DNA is TGCGCCAGCAGCCAGGAGGACGGGGTAAACATTCAGTACTTC.

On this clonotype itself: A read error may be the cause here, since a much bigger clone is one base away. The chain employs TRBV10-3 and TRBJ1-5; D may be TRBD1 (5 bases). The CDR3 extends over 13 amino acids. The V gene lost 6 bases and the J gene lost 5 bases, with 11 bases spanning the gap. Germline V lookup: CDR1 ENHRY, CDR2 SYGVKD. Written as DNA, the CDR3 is TGTGCCATCAGCATAATAGGGGATCAGCCCCAGCATTTT. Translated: CAISIIGDQPQHF.

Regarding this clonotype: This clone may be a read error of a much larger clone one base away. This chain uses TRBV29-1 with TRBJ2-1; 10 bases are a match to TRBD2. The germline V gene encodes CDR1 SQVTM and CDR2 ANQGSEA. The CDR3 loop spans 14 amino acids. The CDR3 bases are TGCAGCGTCCCCCCTAGCGGGAGTAACAAAGAGCAGTTCTTC. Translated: CSVPPSGSNKEQFF.

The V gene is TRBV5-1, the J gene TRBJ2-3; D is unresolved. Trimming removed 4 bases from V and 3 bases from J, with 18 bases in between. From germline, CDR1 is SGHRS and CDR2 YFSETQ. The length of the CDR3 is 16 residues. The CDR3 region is CASSLDPTWATDTQYF. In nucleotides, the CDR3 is TGCGCCAGCAGCCTGGACCCAACGTGGGCGACAGATACGCAGTATTTT.

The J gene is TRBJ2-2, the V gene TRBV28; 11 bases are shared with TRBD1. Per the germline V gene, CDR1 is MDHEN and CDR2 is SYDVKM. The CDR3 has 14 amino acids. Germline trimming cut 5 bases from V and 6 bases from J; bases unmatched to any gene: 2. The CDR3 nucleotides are TGTGCCAGCAGTCTGGGACAGGGGGCCGGGGAGCTGTTTTTT. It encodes CASSLGQGAGELFF.

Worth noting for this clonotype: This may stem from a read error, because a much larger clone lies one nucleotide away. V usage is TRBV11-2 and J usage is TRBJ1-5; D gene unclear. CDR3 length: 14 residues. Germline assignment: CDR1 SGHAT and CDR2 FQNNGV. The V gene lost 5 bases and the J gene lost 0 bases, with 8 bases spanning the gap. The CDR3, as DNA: TGTGCCAGCAGCATGGGAAATAGCAATCAGCCCCAGCATTTT. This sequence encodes CASSMGNSNQPQHF.

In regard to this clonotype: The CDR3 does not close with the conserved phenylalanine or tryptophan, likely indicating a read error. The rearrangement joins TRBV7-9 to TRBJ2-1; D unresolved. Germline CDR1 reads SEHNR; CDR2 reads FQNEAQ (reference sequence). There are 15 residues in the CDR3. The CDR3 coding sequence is TGTGCCTGCAGCTCGGACCCGAGCTCCTACAATGAGCAGTTCTGC. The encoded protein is CACSSDPSSYNEQFC.

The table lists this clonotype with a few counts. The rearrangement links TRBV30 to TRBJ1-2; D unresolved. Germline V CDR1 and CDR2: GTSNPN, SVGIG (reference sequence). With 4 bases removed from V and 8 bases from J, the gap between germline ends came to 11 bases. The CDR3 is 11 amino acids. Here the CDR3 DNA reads TGTGCCTGGATGGTGGCGGCAGGCTACACCTTC. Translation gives CAWMVAAGYTF.

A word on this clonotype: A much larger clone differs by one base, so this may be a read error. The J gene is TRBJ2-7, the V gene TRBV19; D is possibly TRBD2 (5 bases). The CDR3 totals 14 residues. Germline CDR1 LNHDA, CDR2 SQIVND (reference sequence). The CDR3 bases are TGTGCCAGTAGTATTATAGTTGGAGACTACCAGCAGTACTTC. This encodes CASSIIVGDYQQYF.

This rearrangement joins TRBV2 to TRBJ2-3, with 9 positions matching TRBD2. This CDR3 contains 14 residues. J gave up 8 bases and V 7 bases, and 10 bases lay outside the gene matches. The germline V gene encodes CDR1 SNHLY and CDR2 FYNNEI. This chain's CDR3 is CASNLPGLAATQYF. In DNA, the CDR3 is TGTGCCAGCAACCTGCCGGGACTAGCAGCTACGCAGTATTTT. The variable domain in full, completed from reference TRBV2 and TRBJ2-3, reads EPEVTQTPSHQVTQMGQEVILRCVPISNHLYFYWYRQILGQKVEFLVSFYNNEISEKSEIFDDQFSVERPDGSNFTLKIRSTKLEDSAMYFCASNLPGLAATQYFGPGTRLTVL.

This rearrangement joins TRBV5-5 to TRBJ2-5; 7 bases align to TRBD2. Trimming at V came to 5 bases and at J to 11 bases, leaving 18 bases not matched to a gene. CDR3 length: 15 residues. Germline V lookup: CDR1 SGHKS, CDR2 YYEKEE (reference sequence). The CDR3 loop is CASRRGGSSYNEQYF. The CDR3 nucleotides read TGTGCCAGCAGGAGGGGCGGGAGCTCCTACAATGAGCAGTACTTC.

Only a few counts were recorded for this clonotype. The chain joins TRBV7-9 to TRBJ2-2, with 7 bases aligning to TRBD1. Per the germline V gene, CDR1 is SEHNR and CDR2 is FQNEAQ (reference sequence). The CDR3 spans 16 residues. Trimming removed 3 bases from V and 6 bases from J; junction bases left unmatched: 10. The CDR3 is CASSFPQGMFAGELFF. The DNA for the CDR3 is TGTGCCAGCAGCTTTCCACAGGGGATGTTCGCCGGGGAGCTGTTTTTT.

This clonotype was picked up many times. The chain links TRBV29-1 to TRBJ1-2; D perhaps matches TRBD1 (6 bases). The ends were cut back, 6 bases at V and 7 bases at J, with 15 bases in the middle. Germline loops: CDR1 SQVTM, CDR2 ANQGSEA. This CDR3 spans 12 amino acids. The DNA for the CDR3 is TGCAGCGTGGAACAGGGTTTGGTTGGCTACACCTTC. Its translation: CSVEQGLVGYTF.

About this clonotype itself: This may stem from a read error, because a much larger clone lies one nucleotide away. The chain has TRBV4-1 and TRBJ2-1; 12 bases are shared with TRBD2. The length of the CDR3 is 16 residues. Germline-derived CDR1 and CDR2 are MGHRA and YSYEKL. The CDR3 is CASSQDRLAGGDEQLF. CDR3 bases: TGCGCCAGCAGCCAAGATCGGCTAGCGGGAGGGGATGAGCAGCTCTTC.

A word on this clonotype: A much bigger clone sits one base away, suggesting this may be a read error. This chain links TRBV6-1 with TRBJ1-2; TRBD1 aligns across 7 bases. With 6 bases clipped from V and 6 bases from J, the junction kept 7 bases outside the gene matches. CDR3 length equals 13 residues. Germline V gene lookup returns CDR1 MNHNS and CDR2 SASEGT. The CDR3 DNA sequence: TGTGCCAGCAGCATAACAGGGGAGAATGGCTACACCTTC. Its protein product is CASSITGENGYTF.

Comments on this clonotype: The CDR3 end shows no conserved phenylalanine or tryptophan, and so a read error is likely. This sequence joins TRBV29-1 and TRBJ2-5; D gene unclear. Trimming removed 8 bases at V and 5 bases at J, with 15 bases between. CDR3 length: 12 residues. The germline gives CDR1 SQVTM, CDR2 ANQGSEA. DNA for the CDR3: TGCAGCCTTGCAACTCCTGGGGAGACCCAGTACTTA. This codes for CSLATPGETQYL.

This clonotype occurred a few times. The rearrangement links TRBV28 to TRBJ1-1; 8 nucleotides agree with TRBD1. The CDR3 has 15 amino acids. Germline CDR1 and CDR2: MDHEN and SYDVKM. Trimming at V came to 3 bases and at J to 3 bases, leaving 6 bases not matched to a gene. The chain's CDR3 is CASSLTGVRDTEAFF. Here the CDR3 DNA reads TGTGCCAGCAGTTTGACAGGGGTGAGGGACACTGAAGCTTTCTTT.